These 17 T cell receptor beta chains came from one sample sequenced in a study of patients and donors after allogeneic stem cell transplantation. TCRdb processed the RT-PCR reads anew with MiXCR; each CDR3 protein has one entry. Counted here are 920,000 or so distinct CDR3 sequences, more than 15% occurring once; the ten biggest clones make up under 6.5%. The sequencing input was blood, either unsorted or a sorted T cell fraction (not recorded which). Source of these receptors: a human donor who was either an allogeneic HSCT recipient or a stem cell or donor lymphocyte infusion donor (not recorded which). It is not recorded whose cells these are; they may come from a transplant donor.

This clonotype was found many times. The chain joins TRBV12-3 or TRBV12-4 to TRBJ2-1, with 7 bases fitting TRBD1. The J segment lost 4 bases and the V segment lost 5 bases, leaving 8 bases of the junction unmatched. CDR3 length equals 15 residues. The CDR3 region has the DNA TGTGCCAGCAGTCAGACAGGGTGGGGGTACAATGAGCAGTTCTTC. This translates into CASSQTGWGYNEQFF.

In this sample, this clonotype turned up a few times. The germline gene is not matched at one end of the junction; a read error may be the cause. This chain connects TRBV7-9 to TRBJ2-3; TRBD2 matches at 8 bases. Germline V lookup: CDR1 SEHNR, CDR2 FQNEAQ (reference sequence). This CDR3 contains 14 residues. The CDR3 is CASSHSGGTDMQYF. Here the CDR3 DNA reads TGTGCCAGCAGCCACAGCGGGGGTACAGATATGCAGTATTTT.

This clonotype has more than one count but fewer than ten. The chain joins TRBV20-1 to TRBJ2-7, with D unclear. Germline values: CDR1 DFQATT, CDR2 SNEGSKA (reference sequence). Trimming took off 1 base at V and 5 bases at J, with 15 bases between the two ends. This CDR3 contains 14 residues. The CDR3 nucleotides are TGCAGTGCTAGAGGGTCGCAATTCGAGAACGAGCAGTACTTC. Protein sequence: CSARGSQFENEQYF.

The genes are TRBV7-3 and TRBJ1-1, with 8 bases fitting TRBD1. This CDR3 contains 15 residues. V gave up 3 bases and J gave up 6 bases; unmatched junction bases: 9. In germline, CDR1 is SGHTA, CDR2 FQGTGA. The CDR3 coding sequence is TGTGCCAGCAGCTTCAGCAGGGGGCCCATACCTGAAGCTTTCTTT. Its translation: CASSFSRGPIPEAFF.

This clonotype was counted only a few times. For the CDR3, the DNA is TGTGCCAGCAGCTTAGTTCAGGCCGGGGGCACTGAAGCTTTCTTT. It codes for CASSLVQAGGTEAFF. The chain is built from TRBV7-6 and TRBJ1-1; perhaps TRBD1 as D (5 bases). The CDR3 is 15 amino acids. Germline CDR1 is SGHVS and CDR2 is FNYEAQ. The V end was cut by 1 base, the J end by 4 bases, with 13 bases between.

This clonotype was observed at least ten times. One junction end disagrees with the germline gene, perhaps due to a read error. This chain joins TRBV5-1 and TRBJ1-1, with 10 bases identical to TRBD1. Germline CDR1 and CDR2: SGHRS and YFSETQ. The CDR3 has 13 amino acids. The CDR3 DNA is TGTGCCAGCAGCCGGGACAGGGGAGCTGAAGCTTTCTTT. It yields the protein CASSRDRGAEAFF.

This clonotype was recorded only once. This sequence joins TRBV11-2 and TRBJ2-3; 9 nucleotides agree with TRBD2. There are 20 residues in the CDR3. CDR1 SGHAT and CDR2 FQNNGV come from the germline V gene. With 0 bases clipped from V and 3 bases from J, the junction kept 16 bases outside the gene matches. CDR3 region: CASSLEGRRGGASVTDTQYF. In DNA, the CDR3 is TGTGCCAGCAGCTTAGAAGGGCGGCGGGGGGGCGCGAGTGTGACAGATACGCAGTATTTT. Using reference TRBV11-2 and TRBJ2-3 for the parts outside the CDR3, the full variable domain is EAGVAQSPRYKIIEKRQSVAFWCNPISGHATLYWYQQILGQGPKLLIQFQNNGVVDDSQLPKDRFSAERLKGVDSTLKIQPAKLEDSAVYLCASSLEGRRGGASVTDTQYFGPGTRLTVL.

The rearrangement joins TRBV10-3 to TRBJ2-2; D remains ambiguous. Germline V lookup: CDR1 ENHRY, CDR2 SYGVKD. Trimming shortened V by 6 bases and J by 5 bases, and 10 bases separated the two germline ends. The CDR3 is 13 amino acids. Written as DNA, the CDR3 is TGTGCCATCAGACCTGACTTGACCGGGGAGCTGTTTTTT. Encoded protein: CAIRPDLTGELFF.

The chain is built from TRBV20-1 and TRBJ2-5; 11 nucleotides align to TRBD2. With V trimmed by 1 base and J by 5 bases, 9 bases remained unmatched. CDR1 is DFQATT, CDR2 SNEGSKA, per germline (reference sequence). The CDR3 extends over 16 amino acids. The CDR3 is CSARAVAGGLVETQYF. The DNA of the CDR3 is TGCAGTGCTAGAGCTGTAGCGGGGGGGCTTGTCGAGACCCAGTACTTC.

V usage is TRBV9 and J usage is TRBJ2-3; no firm D call. The V gene lost 3 bases and the J gene lost 5 bases, with 16 bases spanning the gap. CDR3 length equals 15 residues. Per the germline V gene, CDR1 is SGDLS and CDR2 is YYNGEE. CDR3 sequence reads: CASSALVKSGDTQYF. In DNA, the CDR3 is TGTGCCAGCAGCGCTCTAGTGAAATCAGGAGATACGCAGTATTTT.

Only a few counts were recorded for this clonotype. V and J are TRBV12-3 or TRBV12-4 and TRBJ2-7; D may be TRBD1 or TRBD2 (7 bases each). The CDR3 extends over 16 amino acids. The germline V and J ends were trimmed by 5 bases and 7 bases, with 24 bases remaining between them. The chain's CDR3 is CASSPPGGQPTGEQYF. The DNA for the CDR3 is TGTGCCAGCAGTCCACCGGGGGGACAGCCGACGGGGGAGCAGTACTTC.

The rearrangement links TRBV6-1 to TRBJ2-3; D uncertain. Germline loops: CDR1 MNHNS, CDR2 SASEGT. Trimming took 2 bases from V and 6 from J, leaving 15 bases between them. The CDR3 contains 15 residues. CDR3 coding DNA: TGTGCCAGCAGTGAACGGTCCAGCTTTGGGGATACGCAGTATTTT. It translates to CASSERSSFGDTQYF.

The rearrangement uses TRBV5-1 and TRBJ2-7, with unresolved D. There are 16 residues in the CDR3. The V end was cut by 1 base, the J end by 3 bases, with 17 bases between. Germline V lookup: CDR1 SGHRS, CDR2 YFSETQ. The CDR3 region has the DNA TGCGCCAGCAGCTTGCCTGGATCCTCGTCGCGCTACGAGCAGTACTTC. Translation gives CASSLPGSSSRYEQYF.

The V and J genes are TRBV6-2 or TRBV6-3 and TRBJ1-1; D is perhaps TRBD1 (6 bases). The CDR3 has 14 residues. Looked up from germline, CDR1 is MNHEY and CDR2 is SVGEGT. V was cut by 7 bases and J by 3 bases, with 15 bases left in between. Here the CDR3 DNA reads TGTGCCAGCAATCAACAGGGACCGGACACTGAAGCTTTCTTT. Translating it yields CASNQQGPDTEAFF.

This clonotype was counted between two and nine times. The gene calls are TRBV27 and TRBJ2-1; D unresolved. Germline values: CDR1 MNHEY, CDR2 SMNVEV (reference sequence). Trimming shortened V by 1 base and J by 8 bases, and 15 bases separated the two germline ends. This CDR3 region has 15 residues. CDR3: CASSLYAPPEDEQFF. In DNA, the CDR3 is TGTGCCAGCAGTTTATACGCCCCTCCTGAGGATGAGCAGTTCTTC.

V usage is TRBV7-9 and J usage is TRBJ1-3, with D uncertain. Trimming took 4 bases from V and 4 from J, leaving 11 bases between them. The germline gives CDR1 SEHNR, CDR2 FQNEAQ (reference sequence). This CDR3 is 14 amino acids long. The CDR3 is CASSYGWSGNTIYF. CDR3 nucleotide sequence: TGTGCCAGCAGCTATGGGTGGTCCGGAAACACCATATATTTT.

DNA for the CDR3: TGTGCCAGCAGCTTAGTTCGACTAGCGGCGATCACAGATACGCAGTATTTT. It translates to CASSLVRLAAITDTQYF. The rearrangement links TRBV7-8 to TRBJ2-3, with TRBD2 matching 9 bases. V lost 1 base and J lost 2; bases outside the gene matches: 7. Germline V lookup: CDR1 SGHVS, CDR2 FQNEAQ. The CDR3 runs 17 residues.